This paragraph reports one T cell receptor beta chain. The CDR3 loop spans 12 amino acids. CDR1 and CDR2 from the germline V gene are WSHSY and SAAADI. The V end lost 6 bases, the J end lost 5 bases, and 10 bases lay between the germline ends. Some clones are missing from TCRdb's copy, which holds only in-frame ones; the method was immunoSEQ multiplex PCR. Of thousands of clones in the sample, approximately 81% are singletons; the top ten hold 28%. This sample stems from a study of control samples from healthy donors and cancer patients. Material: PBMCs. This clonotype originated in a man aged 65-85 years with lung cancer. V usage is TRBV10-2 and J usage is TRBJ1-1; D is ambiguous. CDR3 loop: CASRDGVTEAFF. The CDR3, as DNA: TGCGCCAGCAGGGATGGAGTAACTGAAGCTTTCTTT.